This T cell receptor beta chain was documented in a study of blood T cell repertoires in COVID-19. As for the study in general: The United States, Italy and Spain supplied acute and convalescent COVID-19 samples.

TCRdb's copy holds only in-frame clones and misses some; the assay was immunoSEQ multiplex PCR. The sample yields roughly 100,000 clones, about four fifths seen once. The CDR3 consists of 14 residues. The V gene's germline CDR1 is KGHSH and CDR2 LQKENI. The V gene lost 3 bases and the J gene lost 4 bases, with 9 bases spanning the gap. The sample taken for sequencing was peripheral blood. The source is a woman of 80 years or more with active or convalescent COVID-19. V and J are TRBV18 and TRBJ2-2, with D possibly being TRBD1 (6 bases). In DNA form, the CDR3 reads TGTGCCAGCTCACCGAGACAGGTCACCGGGGAGCTGTTTTTT. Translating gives CASSPRQVTGELFF.